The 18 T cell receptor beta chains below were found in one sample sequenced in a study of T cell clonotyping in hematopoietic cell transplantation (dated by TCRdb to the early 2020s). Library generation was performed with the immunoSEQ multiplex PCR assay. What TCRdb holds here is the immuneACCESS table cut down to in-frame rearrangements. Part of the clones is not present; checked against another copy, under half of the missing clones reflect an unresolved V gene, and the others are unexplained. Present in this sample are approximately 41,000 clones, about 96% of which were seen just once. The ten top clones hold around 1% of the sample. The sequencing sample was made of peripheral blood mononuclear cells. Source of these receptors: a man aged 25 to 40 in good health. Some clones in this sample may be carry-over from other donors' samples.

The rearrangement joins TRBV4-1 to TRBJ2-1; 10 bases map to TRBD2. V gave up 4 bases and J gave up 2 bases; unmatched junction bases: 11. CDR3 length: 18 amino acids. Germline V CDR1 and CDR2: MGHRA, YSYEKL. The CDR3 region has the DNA TGCGCCAGCAGCCCAATAATGGCTAGCGGGGGAGCCTACAATGAGCAGTTCTTC. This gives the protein CASSPIMASGGAYNEQFF.

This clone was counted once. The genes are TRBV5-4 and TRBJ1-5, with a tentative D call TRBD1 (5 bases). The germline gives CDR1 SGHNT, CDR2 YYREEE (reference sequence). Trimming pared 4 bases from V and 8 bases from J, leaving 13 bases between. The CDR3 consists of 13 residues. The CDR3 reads CASSLVPGEPQHF. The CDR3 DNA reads TGTGCCAGCAGCCTGGTACCGGGGGAGCCCCAGCATTTT. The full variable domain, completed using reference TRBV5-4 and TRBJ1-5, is ETGVTQSPTHLIKTRGQQVTLRCSSQSGHNTVSWYQQALGQGPQFIFQYYREEENGRGNFPPRFSGLQFPNYSSELNVNALELDDSALYLCASSLVPGEPQHFGDGTRLSIL.

CDR3 in DNA: TGTGCCAGCAGCGGGATAGAGCTTCGGGGGAACACTGAAGCTTTCTTT. Translated: CASSGIELRGNTEAFF. This chain uses TRBV2 with TRBJ1-1; unclear D gene. V was clipped by 6 bases and J by 1 base, with 18 bases between them. The CDR3 runs 16 residues. Germline CDR1 reads SNHLY; CDR2 reads FYNNEI.

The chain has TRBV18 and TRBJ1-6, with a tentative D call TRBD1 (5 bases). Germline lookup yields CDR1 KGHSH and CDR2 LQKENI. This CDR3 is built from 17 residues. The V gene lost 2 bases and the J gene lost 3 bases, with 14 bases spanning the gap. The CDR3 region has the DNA TGTGCCAGCTCACCAGGGACGGGAGTCGACTATAATTCACCCCTCCACTTT. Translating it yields CASSPGTGVDYNSPLHF.

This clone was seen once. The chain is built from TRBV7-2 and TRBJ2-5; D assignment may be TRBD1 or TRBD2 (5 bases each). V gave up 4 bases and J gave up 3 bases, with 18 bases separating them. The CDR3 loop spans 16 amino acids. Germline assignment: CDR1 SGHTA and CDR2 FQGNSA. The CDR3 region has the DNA TGTGCCAGCAGCTCCTCCAGCAGGGACGGAGAAGAGACCCAGTACTTC. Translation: CASSSSSRDGEETQYF.

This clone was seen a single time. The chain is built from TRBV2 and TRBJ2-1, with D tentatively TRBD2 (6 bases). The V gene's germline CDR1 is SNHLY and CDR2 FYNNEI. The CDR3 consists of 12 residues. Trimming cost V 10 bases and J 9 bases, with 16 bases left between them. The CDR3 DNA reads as TGTGCCATAACAAGACTCGGGGGTGAGCAGTTCTTC. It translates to CAITRLGGEQFF.

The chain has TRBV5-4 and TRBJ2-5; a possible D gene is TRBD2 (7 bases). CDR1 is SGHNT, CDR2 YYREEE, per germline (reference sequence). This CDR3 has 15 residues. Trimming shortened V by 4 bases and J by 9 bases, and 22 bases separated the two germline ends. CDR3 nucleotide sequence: TGTGCCAGCAGCGCGGACAGCGGGGACGGGTGGGCCCAGTACTTC. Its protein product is CASSADSGDGWAQYF.

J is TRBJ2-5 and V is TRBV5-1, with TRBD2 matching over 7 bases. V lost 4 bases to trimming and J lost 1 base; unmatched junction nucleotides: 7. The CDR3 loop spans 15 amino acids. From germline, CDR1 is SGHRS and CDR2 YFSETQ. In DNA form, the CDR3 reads TGCGCCAGCAGCCCCGGACTAGTCGGCCAAGAGACCCAGTACTTC. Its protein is CASSPGLVGQETQYF. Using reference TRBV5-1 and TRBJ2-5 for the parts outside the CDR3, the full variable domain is KAGVTQTPRYLIKTRGQQVTLSCSPISGHRSVSWYQQTPGQGLQFLFEYFSETQRNKGNFPGRFSGRQFSNSRSEMNVSTLELGDSALYLCASSPGLVGQETQYFGPGTRLLVL.

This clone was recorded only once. The CDR3 sequence is CASRFSTGTGNGYTF. The CDR3 DNA is TGTGCCAGTAGATTCAGCACCGGGACAGGGAACGGCTACACCTTC. The chain uses TRBV19 and TRBJ1-2, with TRBD1 matching over 9 bases. Trimming removed 6 bases from V and 8 bases from J; junction bases left unmatched: 13. The CDR3 has 15 amino acids. Germline V gene data show CDR1 as LNHDA and CDR2 as SQIVND (reference sequence). Full variable domain (remainder filled in from reference TRBV19 and TRBJ1-2): DGGITQSPKYLFRKEGQNVTLSCEQNLNHDAMYWYRQDPGQGLRLIYYSQIVNDFQKGDIAEGYSVSREKKESFPLTVTSAQKNPTAFYLCASRFSTGTGNGYTFGSGTRLTVV.

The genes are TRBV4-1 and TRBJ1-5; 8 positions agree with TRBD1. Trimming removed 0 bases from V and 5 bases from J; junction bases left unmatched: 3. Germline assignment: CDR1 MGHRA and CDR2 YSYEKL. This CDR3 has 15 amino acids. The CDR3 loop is CASSQDWTGYQPQHF. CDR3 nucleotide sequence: TGCGCCAGCAGCCAAGATTGGACAGGGTATCAGCCCCAGCATTTT.

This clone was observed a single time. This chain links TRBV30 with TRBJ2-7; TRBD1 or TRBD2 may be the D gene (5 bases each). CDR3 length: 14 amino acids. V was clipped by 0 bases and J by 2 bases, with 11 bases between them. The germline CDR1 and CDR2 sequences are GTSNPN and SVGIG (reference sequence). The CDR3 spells CAWSVAGTTYEQYF. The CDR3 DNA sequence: TGTGCCTGGAGTGTGGCAGGGACGACCTACGAGCAGTACTTC. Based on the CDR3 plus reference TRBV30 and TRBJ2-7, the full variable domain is SQTIHQWPATLVQPVGSPLSLECTVEGTSNPNLYWYRQAAGRGLQLLFYSVGIGQISSEVPQNLSASRPQDRQFILSSKKLLLSDSGFYLCAWSVAGTTYEQYFGPGTRLTVT.

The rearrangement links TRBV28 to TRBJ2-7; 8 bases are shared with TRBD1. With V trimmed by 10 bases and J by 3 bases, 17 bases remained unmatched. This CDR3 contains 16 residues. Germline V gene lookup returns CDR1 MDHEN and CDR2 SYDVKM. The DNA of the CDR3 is TGTGCCACCCGGGGGTGGCAGGGGGCGCGGGGCTACGAGCAGTACTTC. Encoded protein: CATRGWQGARGYEQYF.

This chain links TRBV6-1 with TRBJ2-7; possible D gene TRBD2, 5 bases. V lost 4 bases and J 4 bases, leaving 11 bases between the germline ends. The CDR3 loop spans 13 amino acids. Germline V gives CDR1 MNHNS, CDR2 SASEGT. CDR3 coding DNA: TGTGCCAGCAGTGCTGGACTGAAATACGAGCAGTACTTC. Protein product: CASSAGLKYEQYF.

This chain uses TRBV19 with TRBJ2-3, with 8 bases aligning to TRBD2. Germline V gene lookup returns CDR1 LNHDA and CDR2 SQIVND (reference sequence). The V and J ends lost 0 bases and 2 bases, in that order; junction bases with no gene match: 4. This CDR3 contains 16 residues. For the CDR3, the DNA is TGTGCCAGTAGTATAGATGTGGGACTAGACACAGATACGCAGTATTTT. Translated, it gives CASSIDVGLDTDTQYF.

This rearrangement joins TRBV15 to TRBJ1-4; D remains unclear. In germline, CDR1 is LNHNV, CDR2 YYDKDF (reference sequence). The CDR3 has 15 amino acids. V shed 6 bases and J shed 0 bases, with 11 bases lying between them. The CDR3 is CATSRTAATNEKLFF. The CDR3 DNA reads TGTGCCACCAGTCGGACGGCCGCAACTAATGAAAAACTGTTTTTT.

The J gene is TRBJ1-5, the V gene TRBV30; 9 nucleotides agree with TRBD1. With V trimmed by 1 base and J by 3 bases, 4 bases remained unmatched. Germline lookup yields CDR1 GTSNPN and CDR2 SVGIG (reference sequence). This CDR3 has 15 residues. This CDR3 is CAWSEDRGPNQPQHF. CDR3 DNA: TGTGCCTGGAGTGAGGACAGGGGACCCAATCAGCCCCAGCATTTT.

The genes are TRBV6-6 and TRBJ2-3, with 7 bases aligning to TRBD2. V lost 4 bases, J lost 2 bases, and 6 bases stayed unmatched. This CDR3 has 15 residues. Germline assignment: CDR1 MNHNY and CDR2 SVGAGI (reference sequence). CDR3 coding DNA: TGTGCCAGCAGTTTCCGGGACTACCCCACAGATACGCAGTATTTT. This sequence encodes CASSFRDYPTDTQYF.

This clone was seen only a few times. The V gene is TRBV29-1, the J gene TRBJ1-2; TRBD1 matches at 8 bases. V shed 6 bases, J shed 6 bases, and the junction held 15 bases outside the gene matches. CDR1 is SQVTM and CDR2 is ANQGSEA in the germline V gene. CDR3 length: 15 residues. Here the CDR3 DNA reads TGCAGCGTAGGTGGAGGACAGGGAAAACACGATGGCTACACCTTC. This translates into CSVGGGQGKHDGYTF.